This T cell receptor (beta chain) was sequenced in a study of graft-versus-host responses after intestinal transplantation (dated by TCRdb to 2020 to 2022). Background for the entire study: Recipients received multivisceral, liver-intestinal, or isolated intestinal transplants. Donor T cell macrochimerism was defined as a peak of at least 4% donor T cells among recipient peripheral blood mononuclear cells. Instead of going to the commercial service, samples from three later patients were sequenced in-house on an Illumina MiSeq and processed with MiXCR. The cohort enrolled about two dozen intestinal transplant recipients including one retransplant, and 3 patients lacking pretransplant specimens were excluded. All recipients received anti-thymocyte globulin induction followed by maintenance tacrolimus and steroids for three to four years. To identify alloreactive clones, pre-transplant mixed lymphocyte reaction products were sequenced and compared with unstimulated pre-transplant donor and recipient T cells. Bulk TCR-beta CDR3 sequencing was used to track graft-versus-host and host-versus-graft alloreactive T cell clones in the graft, circulation and bone marrow after intestinal transplantation.

Library method: the immunoSEQ multiplex PCR assay. For most patients, genomic DNA was isolated using the Qiagen DNeasy Blood and Tissue Kit and was shipped frozen to Adaptive Biotechnologies for TCR sequencing. High-throughput TCR-beta CDR3 sequencing of genomic DNA from most patients was performed by Adaptive Biotechnologies. Per the source publication's procedure: TCR sequencing data were retrieved from Adaptive's ImmunoSEQ software for 18 patients, whereas a few other patients were processed with MiXCR and VDJtools. To correct CD4 versus CD8 sorting errors, any sequence found in both subsets at a frequency ratio below 5:1 was removed. Because the origin of CDR3 nucleotide sequences shared between donor and recipient could not be assigned, those sequences were removed. At least 2-fold expansion over unstimulated cells and a minimum CFSE-low frequency of 0.002% (template counts) or 0.001% (read counts) were required for clones to be classified as alloreactive. Clones were considered mappable if detected in sequenced pre-transplant spleen, lymph node, or MLR CFSE-low populations of the donor or recipient. The cumulative frequency of alloreactive clones was calculated as a percentage of all sequences, weighted by copy number. Entries here come from immuneACCESS through TCRdb and include only in-frame sequences with V and J called. Some clones fail to appear in such tables; in the studies checked, an unresolved V gene covers under half of the shortfall, and the cause of the remainder is unknown. V and J calls and clone size follow that table, whereas D and trimming were derived from the DNA. In all, the sample holds approximately 81,000 clones, and about nine tenths of those were seen once. In total, the top ten clones hold 8% of the sample.

With regard to this clone: Its target antigen remains unknown. No qualities accompany the bases; no much larger clone lies one base away.

What the authors observed across the whole study: The relatively low number and heterogeneity of intestinal transplant patients limited the conclusions. Patients with donor T cell macrochimerism had high GvH to HvG T cell clonal ratios in their allografts. GvH clones were detected in recipient bone marrow, and some of these GvH clones were observed earlier in ileal mucosa or blood, consistent with an intestinal mucosal origin. Early after transplant, peak levels of circulating GvH clones were associated with declines in HvG clones.

The germline V gene (reference sequence) yields MNHNY for CDR1 and SVGAGI for CDR2. From the cysteine up to the phenylalanine, the CDR3 has a length of 14 residues. CDR3 DNA is the only sequence kept; it has 42 bases, read in frame from the first base. Compared with germline, V lacks 5 bases and J lacks 3 bases; bases without a gene match: 3. The label giving this sample's time point can be read as: cells obtained before transplantation from donor or recipient. CD3+CD4+ and CD3+CD8+ populations were FACS-sorted from unstimulated pre-transplant donor and recipient cells taken from spleen or lymph nodes.

Sequenced material: unstimulated CD8+ T cells sorted from spleen or lymph node cells, taken before transplant. This clonotype originated in a human donor who was the organ donor for an intestinal transplant. Rearrangement joined TRBV6-6 to TRBJ2-5; 10 of the junction bases match TRBD1. The nucleotide sequence is given as TGTGCCAGCAGTGGGACAGGGGCGAAAGAGACCCAGTACTTC. Translated, this gives CASSGTGAKETQYF.